These T cell receptor beta chains were read from a single sample in a study of cytomegalovirus exposure and HLA in healthy donors. Clones were read by immunoSEQ multiplex PCR, and TCRdb kept only the in-frame ones, dropping some. The profile covers over 200,000 clones, with approximately 84% appearing a single time and 0.58% taken by the ten largest. Sequencing was performed on PBMCs. These receptor sequences come from a woman aged 40 to 50 in good health and CMV-seronegative. The CDR3 runs from the conserved cysteine through the conserved F or W. The order of the fields is clone size, V gene, D gene, J gene, CDR3 DNA, CDR3 protein. The D gene is left open where the match is weak. Clone size is given for some rows only: seen once, a few or many times, or a class if the clone is expanded.

.	TRBV30	.	TRBJ1-3	TGTGCCTGGAGTGTACTGAGTTCTGGAAACACCATATATTTT	CAWSVLSSGNTIYF
.	TRBV9	TRBD1	TRBJ1-1	TGTGCCAGCAGCGTAGAGGGGACAGGGGGCCGGGAAGCTTTCTTT	CASSVEGTGGREAFF
few	TRBV4-3	.	TRBJ1-3	TGCGCCAGCAGCCAAGGCTTTCGCAGGGTTCAACCTGGAAACACCATATATTTT	CASSQGFRRVQPGNTIYF
few	TRBV4-2	TRBD2	TRBJ2-3	TGTGCCAGCAGCCAAGTGGCTAGCGGGGGGGAGGGTACGCAGTATTTT	CASSQVASGGEGTQYF
once	TRBV7-2	.	TRBJ1-5	TGTGCCAGCAGCTTATTCCTGACCCCCGGGAGCAATCAGCCCCAGCATTTT	CASSLFLTPGSNQPQHF
.	TRBV19	.	TRBJ1-5	TGTGCCAGTAGTAACCCCGGGAGGTGGTATCCCCAGCATTTT	CASSNPGRWYPQHF
.	TRBV11-1	.	TRBJ2-5	TGTGCCAGCAGCCTTACGTCGACAGTAATTCTACAAGAGACCCAGTACTTC	CASSLTSTVILQETQYF
once	TRBV9	TRBD2	TRBJ2-1	TGTGCCAGCAGCGTAGGGACTAGCGGGGGGGTAACCTACAATGAGCAGTTCTTC	CASSVGTSGGVTYNEQFF
.	TRBV19	.	TRBJ2-3	TGTGCCAGTAGTCGCTCGGGACTCGATACGCAGTATTTT	CASSRSGLDTQYF
.	TRBV7-8	.	TRBJ1-5	TGTGCCAGCAGCCAGGGGTACAATCAGCCCCAGCATTTT	CASSQGYNQPQHF
.	TRBV18	.	TRBJ1-2	TGTGCCAGCTCACCCGACGGGGACTATGGCTACACCTTC	CASSPDGDYGYTF
.	TRBV10-1	TRBD1	TRBJ2-7	TGCGCCGGGACCACCGGGACAGGGACCTACGAGCAGTACTTC	CAGTTGTGTYEQYF
.	TRBV5-4	.	TRBJ1-2	TGTGCCAGCAGCTTGGGTGCGGGGAACTATGGCTACACCTTC	CASSLGAGNYGYTF
.	TRBV10-3	TRBD2	TRBJ2-1	TGTGCCATCAGTGAGTCGGGACTAGCGGGGGGGAATGAGCAGTTCTTC	CAISESGLAGGNEQFF
.	TRBV19	TRBD1	TRBJ1-5	TGTGCCAGTACCGACAGGGGGCCGCACGGGCAGCCCCAGCATTTT	CASTDRGPHGQPQHF
.	TRBV15	.	TRBJ2-1	TGTGCCACCAGCAGGGGAGGTGCCGACAATGAGCAGTTCTTC	CATSRGGADNEQFF
.	TRBV7-2	.	TRBJ2-7	TGTGCCAGCAGCCCGACAGGTTTTTGGTCCTACGAGCAGTACTTC	CASSPTGFWSYEQYF
.	TRBV7-2	TRBD1	TRBJ2-5	TGTGCCAGCAGCTTAGTCGGGACAGGGGGACAAGAGACCCAGTACTTC	CASSLVGTGGQETQYF
.	TRBV5-6	TRBD1	TRBJ2-7	TGTGCCAGCAGCTTCCGACAGGGCTCCTACGAGCAGTACTTC	CASSFRQGSYEQYF
.	TRBV7-2	TRBD1	TRBJ1-3	TGTGCCAGCAGCCAAGGGACAGGGTGGGGAAACACCATATATTTT	CASSQGTGWGNTIYF
.	TRBV7-9	TRBD2	TRBJ2-1	TGTGCCAGCAGCTTAGGGCCAGGGCGGGGGGGCGTCGATGAGCAGTTCTTC	CASSLGPGRGGVDEQFF
.	TRBV29-1	.	TRBJ1-3	TGCAGCGTCGTCGGGGGTCCTAGCTCTGGAAACACCATATATTTT	CSVVGGPSSGNTIYF
.	TRBV19	.	TRBJ1-1	TGTGCCAGTAGTCACTCAGGGTGGGACACTGAAGCTTTCTTT	CASSHSGWDTEAFF
once	TRBV27	TRBD1	TRBJ1-2	TGTGCCAGCGGACGGGACAGGGGATCTTATGGCTACACCTTC	CASGRDRGSYGYTF
.	TRBV19	TRBD1	TRBJ1-2	TGTGCCAGTAGTATTCCCGGGACAGCCTCGCTCTATGGCTACACCTTC	CASSIPGTASLYGYTF
.	TRBV29-1	.	TRBJ2-1	TGCAGCGTGGACAAGATCGAGCAGTTCTTC	CSVDKIEQFF
.	TRBV5-1	TRBD1	TRBJ2-3	TGCGCCAGCAGCTTGGCCCCACCGGGACAGGGGCGCACAGATACGCAGTATTTT	CASSLAPPGQGRTDTQYF
few	TRBV2	TRBD1	TRBJ1-5	TGTGCCAGCAGTATCCCCGGGACAGGGGTGGGCAATCAGCCCCAGCATTTT	CASSIPGTGVGNQPQHF
.	TRBV27	.	TRBJ2-7	TGTGCCAGCAGTTTACTACCCCCTCCCTACGAGCAGTACTTC	CASSLLPPPYEQYF
.	TRBV19	TRBD2	TRBJ2-3	TGTGCCAGTAGTACCCGGACTAGCGGGGAGGTAGATACGCAGTATTTT	CASSTRTSGEVDTQYF
.	TRBV27	TRBD1	TRBJ1-1	TGTGCCAGCAGTCCCCCCAGGGGGCGACTATCGGGCACTGAAGCTTTCTTT	CASSPPRGRLSGTEAFF
.	TRBV6-5	.	TRBJ1-6	TGTGCCAGCAGACAGTTAACAGGGAATTCACCCCTCCACTTT	CASRQLTGNSPLHF
.	TRBV28	.	TRBJ1-6	TGTGCCAGCAGTTTAAGGGGTTCTGATAATTCACCCCTCCACTTT	CASSLRGSDNSPLHF
.	TRBV21-1	.	TRBJ2-6	TGTGCCAGCAGCAAAGACCGGGACAGGGTCTACTCTGGGGCCAACGTCCTGACTTTC	CASSKDRDRVYSGANVLTF
.	TRBV27	TRBD2	TRBJ2-2	TGTGCCAGCAAAGATTGGGGAGGGACCGGGGAGCTGTTTTTT	CASKDWGGTGELFF
.	TRBV15	TRBD1	TRBJ1-5	TGTGCCACCTCAGGGGGACAGGGAGTTCAGCCCCAGCATTTT	CATSGGQGVQPQHF
.	TRBV13	TRBD1	TRBJ1-2	TGTGCCAGCAGCCTGGGGACAGCTAACTATGGCTACACCTTC	CASSLGTANYGYTF
.	TRBV11-2	TRBD2	TRBJ2-7	TGTGCCAGCAGCCCTGCGGGGGGCGACGAGCAGTACTTC	CASSPAGGDEQYF
.	TRBV28	.	TRBJ2-7	TGTGCCAGCAGTTCGGCCGGGACTGGGTTATACGAGCAGTACTTC	CASSSAGTGLYEQYF
.	TRBV2	TRBD1	TRBJ2-6	TGTGCCAGCAGCAAGACAGGGGTTGGGGCCAACGTCCTGACTTTC	CASSKTGVGANVLTF